The 8 T cell receptor beta chains presented below share a single source sample, sequenced in a study of cytomegalovirus exposure and HLA in healthy donors (dated by TCRdb to 2015 to 2018). To prepare the library, the immunoSEQ multiplex PCR assay was applied. For the multiplex PCR, a mixture combining 60 forward primers for TCR Vbeta segments and 13 reverse primers for TCR Jbeta segments was used. TCRdb's version of the immuneACCESS table is confined to in-frame rearrangements and falls short of the full clone set. An unresolved V gene accounts for under half of the shortfall where checked; the remainder is of unknown origin. For this sample there are over 150,000 clones; 80% appear just once. Of the sample, 9.5% to 15% falls within the top ten clones. The sequencing input was PBMCs. All receptors come from a man aged 25 to 45 in good health and CMV-seropositive.

The chain joins TRBV15 to TRBJ2-1; TRBD2 agrees at 9 bases. There are 16 residues in the CDR3. Per the germline V gene, CDR1 is LNHNV and CDR2 is YYDKDF (reference sequence). Trimming removed 0 bases from V and 4 bases from J; junction bases left unmatched: 4. The CDR3, as DNA: TGTGCCACCAGCAGAGATCTAGCGGGGACGTACAATGAGCAGTTCTTC. The encoded protein is CATSRDLAGTYNEQFF.

There are a few counts of this clone. The rearrangement uses TRBV4-2 and TRBJ2-1; 13 positions agree with TRBD2. V gave up 0 bases and J gave up 0 bases; unmatched junction bases: 8. Looked up from germline, CDR1 is LGHNA and CDR2 is YNFKEQ. CDR3 length: 20 amino acids. The CDR3 spells CASSQDLTSGRTASYNEQFF. As DNA, the CDR3 is TGTGCCAGCAGCCAAGACCTGACTAGCGGGAGGACGGCCTCCTACAATGAGCAGTTCTTC.

The genes are TRBV27 and TRBJ1-1, with 8 bases fitting TRBD1. The CDR3 runs 14 residues. Germline assignment: CDR1 MNHEY and CDR2 SMNVEV (reference sequence). V dropped 5 bases and J dropped 5; count of bases not matched to a gene: 7. CDR3 DNA: TGTGCCAGCAGTCTCTACCGGACAGGGACTGAAGCTTTCTTT. It encodes CASSLYRTGTEAFF.

This clone turned up a few times. The chain joins TRBV28 to TRBJ1-4; 9 positions match TRBD1. The CDR3 is 16 amino acids. With 2 bases clipped from V and 2 bases from J, the junction kept 3 bases outside the gene matches. Germline CDR1 is MDHEN and CDR2 is SYDVKM. DNA of the CDR3: TGTGCCAGCAGTTTAGGGACAGGGTCCACTAATGAAAAACTGTTTTTT. It specifies CASSLGTGSTNEKLFF.

J is TRBJ1-1 and V is TRBV2, with D possibly TRBD1 on 5 matching bases. The CDR3 has 15 residues. Trimming cost V 4 bases and J 3 bases, with 15 bases left between them. Germline loops: CDR1 SNHLY, CDR2 FYNNEI. CDR3 loop: CASSGEGRFDTEAFF. Written as DNA, the CDR3 is TGTGCCAGCAGTGGGGAGGGGAGGTTTGACACTGAAGCTTTCTTT.

The chain couples TRBV7-9 to TRBJ1-2; 7 bases are shared with TRBD1. The germline CDR1 and CDR2 sequences are SEHNR and FQNEAQ (reference sequence). V was clipped by 3 bases and J by 3 bases; unmatched bases: 10. This CDR3 region has 16 residues. In DNA, the CDR3 is TGTGCCAGCAGCTTTGCCGGGACAGAGTCCCACTATGGCTACACCTTC. It codes for CASSFAGTESHYGYTF.

The V gene is TRBV7-8, the J gene TRBJ2-1; D possibly corresponds to TRBD2 (6 bases). CDR1 is SGHVS and CDR2 is FQNEAQ in the germline V gene. With 6 bases removed from V and 5 bases from J, the gap between germline ends came to 14 bases. The CDR3 extends over 14 amino acids. CDR3 DNA: TGTGCCAGCAGGATAGCGGAACCAAACAATGAGCAGTTCTTC. Protein product: CASRIAEPNNEQFF.

This rearrangement joins TRBV19 to TRBJ2-2; D possibly corresponds to TRBD1 (6 bases). The CDR3 sequence is 15 residues long. Looked up from germline, CDR1 is LNHDA and CDR2 is SQIVND (reference sequence). Trimming shortened V by 3 bases and J by 6 bases, and 14 bases separated the two germline ends. CDR3 region: CASSIGDIPAGELFF. In DNA, the CDR3 is TGTGCCAGTAGTATTGGGGACATCCCGGCCGGGGAGCTGTTTTTT.